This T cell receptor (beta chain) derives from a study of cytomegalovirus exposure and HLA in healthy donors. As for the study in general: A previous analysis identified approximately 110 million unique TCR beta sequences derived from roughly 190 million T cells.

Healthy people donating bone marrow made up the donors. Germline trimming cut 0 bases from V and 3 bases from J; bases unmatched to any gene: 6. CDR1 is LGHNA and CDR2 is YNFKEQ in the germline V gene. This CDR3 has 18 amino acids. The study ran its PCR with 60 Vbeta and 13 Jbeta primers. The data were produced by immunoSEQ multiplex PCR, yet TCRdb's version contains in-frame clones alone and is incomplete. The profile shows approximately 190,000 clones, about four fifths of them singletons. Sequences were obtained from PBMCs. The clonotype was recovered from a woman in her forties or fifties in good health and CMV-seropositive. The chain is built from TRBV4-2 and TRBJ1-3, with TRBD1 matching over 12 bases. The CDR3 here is CASSQELGTGGFGNTIYF. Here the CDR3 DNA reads TGTGCCAGCAGCCAAGAGTTAGGGACAGGGGGCTTTGGAAACACCATATATTTT.